The 11 T cell receptor beta chains listed next were all sequenced from one sample in a study of CD8+ T cells in alopecia areata. Once RNA had been extracted, it was reverse transcribed into cDNA to act as the sequencing template. Using immunoSEQ multiplex PCR, the repertoire was profiled, and TCRdb retains in-frame clones only, with some absent. Of 100,000 to 150,000 clones listed, 49% are singletons. The source was CD8+ T cells sorted from blood, collected at week 0. Source of these receptors: a human donor with alopecia areata.

The J gene is TRBJ1-2, the V gene TRBV5-1; 8 nucleotides agree with TRBD1. This CDR3 contains 14 residues. Germline values: CDR1 SGHRS, CDR2 YFSETQ. V trimming: 1 base; J trimming: 6 bases; junction bases outside the gene matches: 5. CDR3 nucleotide sequence: TGCGCCAGCAGCTTGATGCAGGGGGCGGATGGCTACACCTTC. Encoded protein: CASSLMQGADGYTF.

This clone was seen once. J is TRBJ2-7 and V is TRBV13; D remains ambiguous. This CDR3 contains 14 residues. The germline V and J ends were trimmed by 4 bases and 2 bases, with 12 bases remaining between them. Germline CDR1 reads PRHDT; CDR2 reads FYEKMQ (reference sequence). The CDR3 DNA is TGTGCCAGCAGCTCCAGACTGAAGCCCTACGAGCAGTACTTC. This encodes CASSSRLKPYEQYF.

This clone was seen a few times. This chain links TRBV29-1 with TRBJ1-2; the D gene is possibly TRBD1 (6 bases). The CDR3 is made up of 14 amino acids. The ends were cut back, 0 bases at V and 8 bases at J, with 16 bases in the middle. Per germline, CDR1 SQVTM and CDR2 ANQGSEA. The CDR3 reads CSVEDQQGPWGYTF. DNA for the CDR3: TGCAGCGTTGAAGATCAACAGGGCCCCTGGGGCTACACCTTC.

The V and J genes are TRBV30 and TRBJ2-2; D is possibly TRBD2 (5 bases). The V end lost 1 base, the J end lost 6 bases, and 9 bases lay between the germline ends. The germline V gene encodes CDR1 GTSNPN and CDR2 SVGIG (reference sequence). The CDR3 length is 13 residues. In DNA, the CDR3 is TGTGCCTGGAGTGCCGGGGTTCCCGGGGAGCTGTTTTTT. Translation: CAWSAGVPGELFF.

V gene TRBV7-8 combines with J gene TRBJ1-2; 8 positions agree with TRBD1. V shed 1 base, J shed 2 bases, and the junction held 9 bases outside the gene matches. Germline V gives CDR1 SGHVS, CDR2 FQNEAQ. The CDR3 runs 17 residues. The CDR3 nucleotides are TGTGCCAGCAGCTTAGTGGGGCCCCGACAGGGGAACTATGGCTACACCTTC. This sequence encodes CASSLVGPRQGNYGYTF.

The J gene is TRBJ1-2, the V gene TRBV29-1; 8 positions agree with TRBD1. Germline trimming cut 0 bases from V and 5 bases from J; bases unmatched to any gene: 5. The CDR3 consists of 14 residues. The germline gives CDR1 SQVTM, CDR2 ANQGSEA. The CDR3 region is CSVEDQGARYGYTF. DNA for the CDR3: TGCAGCGTTGAAGATCAGGGGGCGAGGTATGGCTACACCTTC.

The gene calls are TRBV14 and TRBJ2-7; D ambiguous. Germline values: CDR1 SGHDN, CDR2 FVKESK. V was trimmed by 0 bases and J by 2 bases, leaving 2 bases between them. This CDR3 is built from 12 residues. CDR3 DNA sequence: TGTGCCAGCAGCCAAGATCCCTACGAGCAGTACTTC. It codes for CASSQDPYEQYF.

J is TRBJ1-1 and V is TRBV4-1; the D gene is possibly TRBD1 (5 bases). Germline values: CDR1 MGHRA, CDR2 YSYEKL. With 7 bases removed from V and 5 bases from J, the gap between germline ends came to 17 bases. There are 14 residues in the CDR3. CDR3 region: CASIMPGLKTEAFF. CDR3 coding DNA: TGCGCCAGCATTATGCCGGGGCTAAAAACTGAAGCTTTCTTT.

The chain joins TRBV5-1 to TRBJ2-7, with 7 bases matching TRBD1. CDR1 is SGHRS, CDR2 YFSETQ, per germline. The length of the CDR3 is 12 residues. V shed 6 bases and J 4 bases; nucleotides not matched to a gene: 4. The CDR3 here is CASKGDRYEQYF. CDR3 nucleotides: TGCGCCAGCAAGGGGGACAGATACGAGCAGTACTTC. Filled out from reference TRBV5-1 and TRBJ2-7, the complete variable domain reads KAGVTQTPRYLIKTRGQQVTLSCSPISGHRSVSWYQQTPGQGLQFLFEYFSETQRNKGNFPGRFSGRQFSNSRSEMNVSTLELGDSALYLCASKGDRYEQYFGPGTRLTVT.

As DNA, the CDR3 is TGTGCCAGCAGCCCCCGGACAGGGCCTTCTCAAGAGACCCAGTACTTC. Translated: CASSPRTGPSQETQYF. J is TRBJ2-5 and V is TRBV7-8; 8 bases line up with TRBD1. The V segment lost 5 bases and the J segment 2 bases; nucleotides outside the gene matches: 10. This CDR3 has 16 amino acids. Germline V gene data show CDR1 as SGHVS and CDR2 as FQNEAQ.

The chain links TRBV5-4 to TRBJ2-7; 11 bases fit TRBD1. From germline, CDR1 is SGHNT and CDR2 YYREEE (reference sequence). Trimming removed 3 bases from V and 4 bases from J; junction bases left unmatched: 6. This CDR3 is built from 15 residues. The CDR3 DNA reads TGTGCCAGCAGCTCGGGACAGGGGGAAGGATACGAGCAGTACTTC. Encoded protein: CASSSGQGEGYEQYF.